One and the same sample provided the 5 T cell receptor beta chains below, sequenced in a study of PD-1 blockade in mismatch repair-deficient tumors. Repertoires were generated with immunoSEQ multiplex PCR, while TCRdb's copy carries only in-frame clones and drops some. The sample includes 30,000 to 45,000 clones, over 70% of them seen just once. The specimen was PBMCs, collected roughly nine months after starting pembrolizumab. All receptors come from an adult with mismatch repair-deficient cancer.

V is TRBV2 and J is TRBJ1-2; 7 positions match TRBD1. This CDR3 contains 14 residues. Trimming cost V 8 bases and J 7 bases; bases outside gene matches: 13. Germline V CDR1 and CDR2: SNHLY, FYNNEI. CDR3: CASEEVQGSFGYTF. CDR3 DNA sequence: TGTGCCAGCGAGGAGGTACAGGGGTCCTTTGGCTACACCTTC.

The V gene is TRBV29-1, the J gene TRBJ1-1; possibly TRBD1 for D (5 bases). Trimming took off 3 bases at V and 3 bases at J, with 11 bases between the two ends. Germline lookup yields CDR1 SQVTM and CDR2 ANQGSEA. The length of the CDR3 is 13 residues. DNA of the CDR3: TGCAGCGTTGACGCGGGGGGGGACACTGAAGCTTTCTTT. Its translation is CSVDAGGDTEAFF.

This rearrangement joins TRBV2 to TRBJ2-2; D perhaps matches TRBD1 (5 bases). The CDR3 totals 13 residues. Trimming cost V 8 bases and J 1 base, with 8 bases left between them. CDR1 is SNHLY and CDR2 is FYNNEI in the germline V gene. The DNA of the CDR3 is TGTGCCAGCGAAGGGGAGAACACCGGGGAGCTGTTTTTT. Its protein product is CASEGENTGELFF.

The rearrangement links TRBV28 to TRBJ1-2, with no clear D. The CDR3 is 12 residues long. The germline V gene has CDR1 MDHEN and CDR2 SYDVKM. The ends were cut back, 7 bases at V and 2 bases at J, with 8 bases in the middle. This CDR3 is CASIGTNYGYTF. In DNA form, the CDR3 reads TGTGCCAGCATCGGTACGAACTATGGCTACACCTTC.

By proportion, this clone is medium-sized (0.01 to 0.1%). The rearrangement joins TRBV6-5 to TRBJ1-4; D is undetermined. This CDR3 contains 14 residues. The germline V gene has CDR1 MNHEY and CDR2 SVGAGI. V was pared by 6 bases and J by 1 base, with 9 bases between. The CDR3 is CASSRTGTNEKLFF. As DNA, the CDR3 is TGTGCCAGCAGCCGCACGGGAACTAATGAAAAACTGTTTTTT.